The clone carrying this T cell receptor (beta chain) was seen repeatedly, ten times or more. V lost 6 bases to trimming and J lost 6 bases; unmatched junction nucleotides: 4. Germline values: CDR1 MNHEY, CDR2 SVGEGT. This CDR3 comprises 13 residues. This sample is drawn from a study of T cells in Graves' hyperthyroidism and ophthalmopathy. Amplified regions were TCR beta CDR3 sequences from RNA transcripts. First-round RT-PCR targeting the TCR CDR3 was performed with the HTBI primer set. TCRdb re-called the multiplex PCR reads through MiXCR, storing one row per CDR3 protein. The sample yields about 740,000 distinct CDR3 sequences, 11% to 15% seen once.

The sample comprised blood. The clonotype was recovered from a woman aged 18-29 years with Graves' hyperthyroidism. The rearrangement links TRBV6-2 or TRBV6-3 to TRBJ2-2, with 7 nucleotides matching TRBD1. The CDR3 coding sequence is TGTGCCAGCAGCACGGGACAGCCCGGGGAGCTGTTTTTT. Protein sequence: CASSTGQPGELFF.